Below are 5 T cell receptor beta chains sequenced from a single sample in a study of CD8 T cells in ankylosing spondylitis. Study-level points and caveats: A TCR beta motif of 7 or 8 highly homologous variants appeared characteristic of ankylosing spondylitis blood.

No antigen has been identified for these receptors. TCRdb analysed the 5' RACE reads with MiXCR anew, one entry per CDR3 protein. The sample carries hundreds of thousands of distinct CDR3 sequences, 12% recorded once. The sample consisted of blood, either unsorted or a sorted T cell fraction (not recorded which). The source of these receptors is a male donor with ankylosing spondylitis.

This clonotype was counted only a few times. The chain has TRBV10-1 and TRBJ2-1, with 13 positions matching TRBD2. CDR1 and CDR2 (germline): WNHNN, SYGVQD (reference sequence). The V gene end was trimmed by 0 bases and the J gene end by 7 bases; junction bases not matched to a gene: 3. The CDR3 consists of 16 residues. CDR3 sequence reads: CASSESTSGRRNEQFF. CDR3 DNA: TGCGCCAGCAGTGAGTCGACTAGCGGGAGGCGAAATGAGCAGTTCTTC.

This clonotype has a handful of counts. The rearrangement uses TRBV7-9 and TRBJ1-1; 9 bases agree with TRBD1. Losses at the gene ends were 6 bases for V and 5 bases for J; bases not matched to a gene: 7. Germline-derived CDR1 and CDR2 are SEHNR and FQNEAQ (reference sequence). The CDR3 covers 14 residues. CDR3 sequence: CASRYQTGGTEAFF. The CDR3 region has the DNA TGTGCCAGCAGATATCAGACAGGGGGAACTGAAGCTTTCTTT.

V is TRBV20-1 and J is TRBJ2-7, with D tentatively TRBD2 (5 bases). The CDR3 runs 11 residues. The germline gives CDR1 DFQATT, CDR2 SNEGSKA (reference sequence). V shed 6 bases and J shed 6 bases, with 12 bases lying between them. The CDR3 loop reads CSAPGESEQYF. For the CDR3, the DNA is TGCAGTGCCCCCGGGGAAAGCGAGCAGTACTTC.

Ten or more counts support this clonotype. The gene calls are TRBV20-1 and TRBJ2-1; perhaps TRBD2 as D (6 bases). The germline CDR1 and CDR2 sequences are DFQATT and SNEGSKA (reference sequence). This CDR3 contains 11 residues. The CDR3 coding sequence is TGCAGCGCCGGGGGCTACAATGAGCAGTTCTTC. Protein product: CSAGGYNEQFF.

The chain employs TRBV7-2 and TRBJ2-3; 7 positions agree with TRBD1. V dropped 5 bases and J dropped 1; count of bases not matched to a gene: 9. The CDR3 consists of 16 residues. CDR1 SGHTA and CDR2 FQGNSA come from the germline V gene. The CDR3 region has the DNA TGTGCCAGCAGCACCTGGACAGGTCGACGCACAGATACGCAGTATTTT. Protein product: CASSTWTGRRTDTQYF.